This T cell receptor (beta chain) was captured by sequencing in a study of radiotherapy plus CTLA-4 blockade in lung cancer. Study background: Among all patients, approximately 17% showed objective responses, while about 31% had disease control. Findings and caveats of the study: Tumor-derived TCR clones expanded in blood after radiotherapy plus ipilimumab. Dynamics of early blood T cell clones, together with interferon-beta, were reportedly the best predictors of response.

To note about this clone: Its specificity is unknown.

Only in-frame clones appear in the TCRdb table, and some are missing; sequencing was by immunoSEQ multiplex PCR. The table records some 70,000 clones, 79% of them present only once. The CDR3 runs to 12 residues. CDR1 and CDR2 (germline): SGHTA, FQGNSA. Between the trimmed V and J ends, which lost 0 bases and 13 bases, there was a span of 12 bases. Here the sequenced sample was peripheral blood, taken from a patient treated with radiotherapy plus ipilimumab. This chain links TRBV7-2 with TRBJ2-5; tentatively, D is TRBD2 (6 bases). This TCR was recovered from a human donor with non-small cell lung cancer who had a complete response to radiotherapy plus ipilimumab. DNA of the CDR3: TGTGCCAGCAGCTTAGCGGCCGGACTAAGGTACTTC. This encodes CASSLAAGLRYF. The whole variable domain, filled in from reference TRBV7-2 and TRBJ2-5, reads GAGVSQSPSNKVTEKGKDVELRCDPISGHTALYWYRQSLGQGLEFLIYFQGNSAPDKSGLPSDRFSAERTGGSVSTLTIQRTQQEDSAVYLCASSLAAGLRYFGPGTRLLVL.